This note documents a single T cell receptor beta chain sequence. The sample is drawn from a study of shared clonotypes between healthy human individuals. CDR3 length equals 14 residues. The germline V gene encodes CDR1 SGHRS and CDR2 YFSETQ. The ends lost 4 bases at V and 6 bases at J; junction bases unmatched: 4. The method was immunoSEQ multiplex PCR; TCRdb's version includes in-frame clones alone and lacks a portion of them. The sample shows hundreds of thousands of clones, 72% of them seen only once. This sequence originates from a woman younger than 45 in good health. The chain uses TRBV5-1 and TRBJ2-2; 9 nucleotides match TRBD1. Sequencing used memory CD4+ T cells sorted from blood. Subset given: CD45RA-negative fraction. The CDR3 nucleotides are TGCGCCAGCAGCCGGGGACAGGGAGCCGGGGAGCTGTTTTTT. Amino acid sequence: CASSRGQGAGELFF.